This TCR beta chain derives from a study of neoadjuvant anti-PD-1 for oral cavity cancer. As for time point: after neoadjuvant nivolumab, at surgical resection. Libraries were prepared by immunoSEQ multiplex PCR; TCRdb keeps only in-frame clonotypes and omits some of them. The data show around 8,000 clones, roughly 70% seen once. This clone was seen only a few times. CDR1 and CDR2 (germline): MDHEN, SYDVKM. The CDR3 covers 14 residues. Trimming left V 5 bases short and J 2 bases short, with 13 bases between. V usage is TRBV28 and J usage is TRBJ2-7, with D possibly matching TRBD2 (7 bases). This sequence was found in a person aged 35 to 85 with oral cavity squamous cell carcinoma. Material: PBMCs, obtained after nivolumab (anti-PD-1) treatment. This CDR3 is CASSPTGRAYEQYF. DNA of the CDR3: TGTGCCAGCAGTCCAACAGGGAGGGCCTACGAGCAGTACTTC.